The 27 T cell receptor beta chains below were found in one sample sequenced in a study of T-cell reconstitution after alpha-beta-depleted transplantation in children. Unique molecular identifiers were used in preparing the TCRbeta library. MiXCR, run by TCRdb on the PCR reads, gives a single entry per CDR3 protein. The sample yields some 550,000 distinct CDR3 sequences, roughly 18% seen once. The material was PBMCs from the stem cell graft donor, obtained from the stem cell graft. These receptor sequences come from a human donor who donated a stem cell graft to a child with acute lymphoblastic leukemia.

V and J are TRBV12-3 or TRBV12-4 and TRBJ1-1; no definite D call. The CDR3 length is 17 residues. The V end was cut by 1 base, the J end by 1 base, with 16 bases between. CDR3 DNA sequence: TGTGCCAGCAGTTTAGGATTTTTCGGGGTTGGGAACACTGAAGCTTTCTTT. Its translation is CASSLGFFGVGNTEAFF.

In its sample, this clonotype was seen a few times. The rearrangement joins TRBV7-9 to TRBJ1-1, with unresolved D. This CDR3 is built from 15 residues. Germline V CDR1 and CDR2: SEHNR, FQNEAQ (reference sequence). V was cut by 2 bases and J by 7 bases, with 17 bases left in between. The DNA for the CDR3 is TGTGCCAGCAGCTTATCCGGGGAGTTCCACAATGAAGCTTTCTTT. Translating it yields CASSLSGEFHNEAFF.

V gene TRBV20-1 combines with J gene TRBJ2-7; tentatively, D is TRBD2 (6 bases). V dropped 5 bases and J dropped 0 bases, with 17 bases sitting between them. From germline, CDR1 is DFQATT and CDR2 SNEGSKA (reference sequence). The CDR3 consists of 15 residues. This CDR3 reads CSADEGVGSSYEQYF. The CDR3 DNA sequence: TGCAGTGCTGACGAGGGTGTCGGGAGCTCCTACGAGCAGTACTTC.

This clonotype was observed a few times. The rearrangement joins TRBV7-3 to TRBJ1-1; D remains ambiguous. CDR3 length: 13 residues. The V end lost 4 bases, the J end lost 3 bases, and 9 bases lay between the germline ends. CDR1 is SGHTA and CDR2 is FQGTGA in the germline V gene. The CDR3 region has the DNA TGTGCCAGCAGCTCCGGAGCAGACACTGAAGCTTTCTTT. This gives the protein CASSSGADTEAFF.

The gene calls are TRBV5-6 and TRBJ2-1; D not resolved. The CDR3 loop spans 13 amino acids. V was clipped by 0 bases and J by 10 bases, with 11 bases between them. The germline CDR1 and CDR2 sequences are SGHDT and YYEEEE. The CDR3 sequence is CASSLGSSFEQFF. DNA of the CDR3: TGTGCCAGCAGCTTGGGAAGTTCATTCGAGCAGTTCTTC.

The chain combines TRBV20-1 with TRBJ1-2, with D hard to call. Germline lookup yields CDR1 DFQATT and CDR2 SNEGSKA (reference sequence). Trimming shortened V by 1 base and J by 0 bases, and 15 bases separated the two germline ends. The CDR3 has 16 residues. CDR3 bases: TGCAGTGCTAGAGCCGGGGTCGGGGAGGCTAACTATGGCTACACCTTC. It is translated as CSARAGVGEANYGYTF.

This chain links TRBV19 with TRBJ1-1; D remains ambiguous. The V gene's germline CDR1 is LNHDA and CDR2 SQIVND (reference sequence). The V and J ends lost 8 bases and 4 bases respectively, with 5 bases between them. The CDR3 has 10 amino acids. CDR3 DNA: TGTGCCAGTGCTAGCACTGAAGCTTTCTTT. Amino acid sequence: CASASTEAFF.

This clonotype has only a few counts. The chain recombines TRBV18 with TRBJ2-1; D gene unclear. Between the trimmed V and J ends, which lost 3 bases and 7 bases, there was a span of 4 bases. Germline assignment: CDR1 KGHSH and CDR2 LQKENI. This CDR3 has 11 amino acids. The CDR3 sequence is CASSPTNEQFF. CDR3 DNA sequence: TGTGCCAGCTCACCGACTAATGAGCAGTTCTTC.

Only a few counts were recorded for this clonotype. V usage is TRBV6-1 and J usage is TRBJ1-2; tentative D call: TRBD1 (5 bases). The CDR3 is 14 amino acids. Looked up from germline, CDR1 is MNHNS and CDR2 is SASEGT. V was trimmed by 5 bases and J by 4 bases, leaving 14 bases between them. In nucleotides, the CDR3 is TGTGCCAGCAGTCCCCGGACAAGAAGCTATGGCTACACCTTC. It encodes CASSPRTRSYGYTF.

This chain uses TRBV4-1 with TRBJ1-2, with 8 bases that match TRBD1. The V gene end was trimmed by 0 bases and the J gene end by 3 bases; junction bases not matched to a gene: 9. The CDR3 loop spans 17 amino acids. Germline V gene data show CDR1 as MGHRA and CDR2 as YSYEKL. CDR3 in amino acids: CASSQDWRTGYDYGYTF. The CDR3 nucleotides read TGCGCCAGCAGCCAAGATTGGCGGACAGGGTACGACTATGGCTACACCTTC.

This clonotype was observed a handful of times. The rearrangement uses TRBV7-6 and TRBJ2-3, with 9 nucleotides matching TRBD1. V shed 5 bases and J 5 bases; nucleotides not matched to a gene: 5. The CDR3 totals 14 residues. CDR1 is SGHVS and CDR2 is FNYEAQ in the germline V gene. CDR3 coding DNA: TGTGCCAGCAGCCCAACAGGGGGCGTAGATACGCAGTATTTT. It yields the protein CASSPTGGVDTQYF.

The chain combines TRBV20-1 with TRBJ1-1; D may be TRBD1 (6 bases). Trimming stripped 6 bases from V and 3 bases from J, with 14 bases between. Per the germline V gene, CDR1 is DFQATT and CDR2 is SNEGSKA (reference sequence). CDR3 size: 13 residues. The CDR3 here is CSAPGDHYTEAFF. The CDR3 DNA reads TGCAGTGCGCCAGGGGATCACTACACTGAAGCTTTCTTT.

As regards this clonotype: A much larger clone differs from this one at a single base, so this may be a read error. This rearrangement joins TRBV5-6 to TRBJ2-2; perhaps TRBD1 as D (5 bases). In germline, CDR1 is SGHDT, CDR2 YYEEEE. CDR3 size: 18 residues. With 7 bases removed from V and 0 bases from J, the gap between germline ends came to 22 bases. The CDR3 loop reads CASSKFWGGSTNTGELFF. The DNA of the CDR3 is TGTGCCAGCTCCAAGTTTTGGGGCGGCTCCACGAACACCGGGGAGCTGTTTTTT.

This clonotype was recorded a few times. The chain carries TRBV10-1 and TRBJ2-7; TRBD1 might be the D (6 bases). The CDR3 runs to 19 residues. The ends were cut back, 1 base at V and 4 bases at J, with 26 bases in the middle. Germline V CDR1 and CDR2: WNHNN, SYGVQD (reference sequence). CDR3 amino acids: CASSEYNLRDTSKSYEQYF. The CDR3 DNA reads TGCGCCAGCAGTGAGTATAACCTACGGGACACCTCCAAATCGTACGAGCAGTACTTC.

This clonotype was observed a handful of times. V is TRBV4-1 and J is TRBJ2-1, with D possibly matching TRBD2 (6 bases). V was pared by 0 bases and J by 5 bases, with 11 bases between. Germline loops: CDR1 MGHRA, CDR2 YSYEKL. The CDR3 has 15 residues. The CDR3 spells CASSQEAGPNNEQFF. In DNA, the CDR3 is TGCGCCAGCAGCCAAGAGGCGGGACCAAACAATGAGCAGTTCTTC.

This clonotype was seen more than once but under ten times. The CDR3 DNA sequence: TGCGCCAGCAGCAACAGGGTAAATGGGAAGACTGAAGCTTTCTTT. Protein sequence: CASSNRVNGKTEAFF. V usage is TRBV5-1 and J usage is TRBJ1-1; D possibly corresponds to TRBD1 (6 bases). This CDR3 has 15 amino acids. Germline V gene lookup returns CDR1 SGHRS and CDR2 YFSETQ. Trimming pared 4 bases from V and 5 bases from J, leaving 18 bases between.

This clonotype was seen at least ten times. The chain links TRBV12-3 or TRBV12-4 to TRBJ2-3; D unclear. This CDR3 contains 11 residues. Trimming stripped 7 bases from V and 6 bases from J, with 8 bases between. CDR3 in DNA: TGTGCCAGCACCTCGGCGGATACGCAGTATTTT. This encodes CASTSADTQYF.

This clonotype was detected a few times. CDR3 loop: CASSQKQGPSYEQYF. The CDR3 DNA sequence: TGTGCCAGCAGCCAAAAACAGGGGCCCTCCTACGAGCAGTACTTC. The rearrangement uses TRBV3-1 and TRBJ2-7; 7 nucleotides align to TRBD1. The CDR3 is 15 residues long. Trimming took 2 bases from V and 0 from J; bases not matched to a gene: 4. The germline V gene encodes CDR1 LGHDT and CDR2 YNNKEL (reference sequence).

This clonotype was seen ten or more times. CDR3: CASSERASGSYEQYF. The DNA of the CDR3 is TGTGCCAGCAGTGAACGGGCTAGCGGGAGCTACGAGCAGTACTTC. The chain joins TRBV6-1 to TRBJ2-7; the match to TRBD2 covers 10 bases. After removal of 2 bases from V and 3 bases from J, the junction contained 4 bases not matched to a gene. Germline CDR1 reads MNHNS; CDR2 reads SASEGT. The CDR3 has 15 amino acids.

This clonotype was counted a few times. CDR3 in amino acids: CASSQVQDSVSAGYTF. The CDR3 nucleotides read TGCGCCAGCAGCCAAGTACAGGACAGTGTATCGGCTGGCTACACCTTC. The V and J genes are TRBV4-1 and TRBJ1-2, with D maybe TRBD1 (6 bases). Germline V gene lookup returns CDR1 MGHRA and CDR2 YSYEKL. Trimming took off 1 base at V and 7 bases at J, with 19 bases between the two ends. The CDR3 is 16 residues long.

CDR3 DNA: TGTGCCACCAGTGTCCCTAGCGGTTCCTACAATGAGCAGTTCTTC. Its protein is CATSVPSGSYNEQFF. V gene TRBV24-1 combines with J gene TRBJ2-1; 7 positions agree with TRBD2. The CDR3 spans 15 residues. The germline V gene encodes CDR1 KGHDR and CDR2 SFDVKD. Germline trimming cut 5 bases from V and 1 base from J; bases unmatched to any gene: 4.

This clonotype was seen a few times. This chain links TRBV6-5 with TRBJ1-5, with 7 bases aligning to TRBD1. CDR3 size: 15 residues. Germline assignment: CDR1 MNHEY and CDR2 SVGAGI. V lost 5 bases, J lost 3 bases, and 7 bases stayed unmatched. The CDR3 protein is CASSTGQVFNQPQHF. CDR3 nucleotides: TGTGCCAGCAGTACTGGACAGGTCTTCAATCAGCCCCAGCATTTT.

This clonotype has more than one count but fewer than ten. The genes are TRBV29-1 and TRBJ2-6; TRBD1 aligns across 8 bases. Germline CDR1 reads SQVTM; CDR2 reads ANQGSEA. Losses at the gene ends were 2 bases for V and 0 bases for J; bases not matched to a gene: 6. The CDR3 loop spans 17 amino acids. CDR3 nucleotides: TGCAGCGTTGAATTACGAACAGGGGGCTCTGGGGCCAACGTCCTGACTTTC. It encodes CSVELRTGGSGANVLTF.

This clonotype was counted only a few times. The chain recombines TRBV12-3 or TRBV12-4 with TRBJ1-3; D remains ambiguous. V lost 1 base and J lost 3, with 4 bases in between. There are 13 residues in the CDR3. The CDR3: CASSLVFGNTIYF. CDR3 in DNA: TGTGCCAGCAGTTTAGTCTTTGGAAACACCATATATTTT.

V is TRBV12-3 or TRBV12-4 and J is TRBJ2-6; D gene unclear. The V end lost 2 bases, the J end lost 2 bases, and 4 bases lay between the germline ends. CDR3 size: 14 residues. The CDR3 sequence: CASSLYPGANVLTF. CDR3 sequence (DNA): TGTGCCAGCAGTTTATACCCTGGGGCCAACGTCCTGACTTTC.

This clonotype turned up a few times. The chain combines TRBV3-1 with TRBJ1-1; D unresolved. The germline V and J ends were trimmed by 3 bases and 0 bases, with 11 bases remaining between them. The CDR3 loop spans 15 amino acids. Germline values: CDR1 LGHDT, CDR2 YNNKEL (reference sequence). CDR3 loop: CASSQWFALNTEAFF. CDR3 DNA: TGTGCCAGCAGCCAGTGGTTTGCGTTGAACACTGAAGCTTTCTTT.

The V gene is TRBV23-1, the J gene TRBJ2-7, with D tentatively TRBD1 (6 bases). TRBV23-1 is an ORF, with its function uncertain. Trimming cost V 2 bases and J 2 bases, with 13 bases left between them. The CDR3 totals 15 residues. The CDR3 spells CASSQTGHTTYEQYF. The CDR3 DNA is TGCGCCAGCAGTCAAACGGGACACACGACCTACGAGCAGTACTTC.